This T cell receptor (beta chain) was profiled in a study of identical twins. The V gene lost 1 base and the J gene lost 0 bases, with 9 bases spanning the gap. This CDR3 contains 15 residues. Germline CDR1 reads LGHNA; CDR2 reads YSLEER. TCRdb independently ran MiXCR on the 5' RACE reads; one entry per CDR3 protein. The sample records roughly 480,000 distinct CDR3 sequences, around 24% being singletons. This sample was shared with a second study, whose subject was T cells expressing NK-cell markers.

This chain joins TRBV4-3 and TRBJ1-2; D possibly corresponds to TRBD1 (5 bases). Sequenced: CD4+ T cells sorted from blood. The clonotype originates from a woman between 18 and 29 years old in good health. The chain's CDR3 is CASSQASTANYGYTF. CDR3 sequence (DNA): TGCGCCAGCAGCCAAGCTTCGACAGCTAACTATGGCTACACCTTC.